The 19 T cell receptor beta chains below come from one sample, sequenced in a study of brain T cells in children with intractable seizures. Repertoires were generated with immunoSEQ multiplex PCR, while TCRdb's copy carries only in-frame clones and drops some. The data show over 95,000 clones, 85% to 95% seen once. The specimen comprised peripheral blood, sampled at surgery. The receptors originated from a boy less than two years old with hemimegalencephaly and intractable seizures.

The J gene is TRBJ1-2, the V gene TRBV6-5; 8 bases agree with TRBD1. After removal of 0 bases from V and 0 bases from J, the junction contained 0 bases not matched to a gene. Germline CDR1 reads MNHEY; CDR2 reads SVGAGI. The CDR3 runs to 15 residues. DNA for the CDR3: TGTGCCAGCAGTTACTCGACAGGGGCTAACTATGGCTACACCTTC. As protein: CASSYSTGANYGYTF.

This chain joins TRBV2 and TRBJ2-7; D might be TRBD1 or TRBD2, each matching 6 bases. The V and J ends lost 5 bases and 4 bases respectively, with 12 bases between them. Per germline, CDR1 SNHLY and CDR2 FYNNEI. The CDR3 is 13 amino acids. The CDR3 DNA reads as TGTGCCAGCAGTCTACGGGGGCTTTACGAGCAGTACTTC. Protein product: CASSLRGLYEQYF.

V usage is TRBV21-1 and J usage is TRBJ2-7; the D call in the table, TRBD1, was not verified against the DNA. TRBV21-1 is classified as a pseudogene. This CDR3 comprises 17 residues. Here the CDR3 reads CASSIQRQGLPSYEQYF. CDR3 DNA sequence: TGTGCCAGCAGCATCCAACGACAGGGTCTACCCTCCTACGAGCAGTACTTC.

The rearrangement uses TRBV11-2 and TRBJ1-6; D not certain. The ends were cut back, 2 bases at V and 4 bases at J, with 9 bases in the middle. Per germline, CDR1 SGHAT and CDR2 FQNNGV. This CDR3 region has 15 residues. CDR3 DNA sequence: TGTGCCAGCAGCTTAAACACCCTATATAATTCACCCCTCCACTTT. As protein: CASSLNTLYNSPLHF.

In DNA form, the CDR3 reads TGCAGTGCTAGAGTTGAGGGTACGCAGTATTTT. It translates to CSARVEGTQYF. The J gene is TRBJ2-3, the V gene TRBV20-1; possible D gene TRBD2, 5 bases. The germline V and J ends were trimmed by 1 base and 8 bases, with 7 bases remaining between them. Germline CDR1 DFQATT, CDR2 SNEGSKA (reference sequence). The CDR3 is 11 amino acids.

The gene calls are TRBV28 and TRBJ2-7; 8 nucleotides align to TRBD1. Germline CDR1 and CDR2: MDHEN and SYDVKM. The V and J ends lost 2 bases and 6 bases, in that order; junction bases with no gene match: 6. This CDR3 spans 14 amino acids. As DNA, the CDR3 is TGTGCCAGCAGTTTAGCAGGGGGCCCCGGCGAGCAGTACTTC. It encodes CASSLAGGPGEQYF. The full variable domain, in which reference TRBV28 and TRBJ2-7 provide the parts outside the CDR3, is DVKVTQSSRYLVKRTGEKVFLECVQDMDHENMFWYRQDPGLGLRLIYFSYDVKMKEKGDIPEGYSVSREKKERFSLILESASTNQTSMYLCASSLAGGPGEQYFGPGTRLTVT.

The rearrangement uses TRBV14 and TRBJ2-3; a weak D match, TRBD1 (5 bases). The CDR3 has 17 amino acids. Trimming took off 4 bases at V and 3 bases at J, with 20 bases between the two ends. Germline assignment: CDR1 SGHDN and CDR2 FVKESK. The CDR3 bases are TGTGCCAGCAGCCTCCTCGCAGGGAACAGCTTGACAGATACGCAGTATTTT. It is translated as CASSLLAGNSLTDTQYF.

This chain connects TRBV4-2 to TRBJ2-1, with D perhaps matching TRBD2 (5 bases). The V gene's germline CDR1 is LGHNA and CDR2 YNFKEQ. The CDR3 runs to 18 residues. The V and J ends lost 4 bases and 7 bases respectively, with 26 bases between them. The CDR3 DNA follows: TGTGCCAGCAGCCGGGCCCTCGGCGGCCCAGCGGAGGTGAATGAGCAGTTCTTC. This gives the protein CASSRALGGPAEVNEQFF.

V and J are TRBV2 and TRBJ2-7; D perhaps matches TRBD1 (5 bases). Trimming removed 8 bases at V and 4 bases at J, with 21 bases between. The CDR3 covers 15 residues. Germline V CDR1 and CDR2: SNHLY, FYNNEI. Written as DNA, the CDR3 is TGTGCCAGCTGTATGAGAGACAGTCCGGCATACGAGCAGTACTTC. Protein: CASCMRDSPAYEQYF.

The chain employs TRBV11-2 and TRBJ2-1, with 8 bases identical to TRBD2. CDR1 is SGHAT and CDR2 is FQNNGV in the germline V gene. V shed 4 bases and J 3 bases; nucleotides not matched to a gene: 8. The CDR3 consists of 16 residues. The DNA of the CDR3 is TGTGCCAGCAGCTCTGACGGGGCGGGAGGCTACAATGAGCAGTTCTTC. Amino acid sequence: CASSSDGAGGYNEQFF. The whole variable domain, filled in from reference TRBV11-2 and TRBJ2-1, reads EAGVAQSPRYKIIEKRQSVAFWCNPISGHATLYWYQQILGQGPKLLIQFQNNGVVDDSQLPKDRFSAERLKGVDSTLKIQPAKLEDSAVYLCASSSDGAGGYNEQFFGPGTRLTVL.

The V call is TRBV7-2, the J call TRBJ2-4, with 13 bases aligning to TRBD2. Germline V gives CDR1 SGHTA, CDR2 FQGNSA. This CDR3 has 17 residues. V lost 1 base and J lost 2; bases outside the gene matches: 2. CDR3 DNA sequence: TGTGCCAGCAGCTTAGGGACTAGCGGGAGAACCAAAAACATTCAGTACTTC. Translating gives CASSLGTSGRTKNIQYF.

V is TRBV7-2 and J is TRBJ1-6; 8 nucleotides line up with TRBD1. Germline V gene data show CDR1 as SGHTA and CDR2 as FQGNSA. This CDR3 region has 15 residues. The ends lost 8 bases at V and 3 bases at J; junction bases unmatched: 6. The CDR3 loop is CASGNRGIYNSPLHF. The CDR3, as DNA: TGTGCCAGCGGGAACAGGGGGATCTATAATTCACCCCTCCACTTT.

This clone was recorded once. The rearrangement uses TRBV11-3 and TRBJ2-1; D not certain. V gave up 1 base and J gave up 5 bases, with 12 bases separating them. Per the germline V gene, CDR1 is SGHNT and CDR2 is YENEEA. This CDR3 comprises 15 residues. Here the CDR3 DNA reads TGTGCCAGCAGCTTAGGGCGCTCCACTAACAATGAGCAGTTCTTC. Translated, it gives CASSLGRSTNNEQFF. The full variable domain, rest sourced from reference TRBV11-3 and TRBJ2-1, is EAGVVQSPRYKIIEKKQPVAFWCNPISGHNTLYWYLQNLGQGPELLIRYENEEAVDDSQLPKDRFSAERLKGVDSTLKIQPAELGDSAVYLCASSLGRSTNNEQFFGPGTRLTVL.

The chain uses TRBV19 and TRBJ2-5; 14 bases map to TRBD2. J lost 5 bases, V lost 6 bases, and 5 bases had no gene match. This CDR3 has 15 residues. CDR1 is LNHDA and CDR2 is SQIVND in the germline V gene (reference sequence). Here the CDR3 reads CASRPTSGGGETQYF. The CDR3 nucleotides are TGTGCCAGTAGGCCGACTAGCGGGGGGGGCGAGACCCAGTACTTC.

The chain combines TRBV19 with TRBJ2-1; 7 nucleotides agree with TRBD2. From germline, CDR1 is LNHDA and CDR2 SQIVND (reference sequence). V was pared by 6 bases and J by 6 bases, with 5 bases of the junction left unmatched. The CDR3 consists of 13 residues. The CDR3 sequence: CASSYGRPNEQFF. CDR3 sequence (DNA): TGTGCCAGTAGCTACGGGAGGCCCAATGAGCAGTTCTTC.

This chain links TRBV2 with TRBJ2-6; D is possibly TRBD1 or TRBD2 (5 bases each). Germline V lookup: CDR1 SNHLY, CDR2 FYNNEI. This CDR3 has 14 amino acids. Trimming took off 7 bases at V and 4 bases at J, with 11 bases between the two ends. CDR3 sequence: CASIRGLGANVLTF. CDR3 DNA sequence: TGTGCCAGCATCCGGGGCCTAGGGGCCAACGTCCTGACTTTC.

The chain joins TRBV6-5 to TRBJ1-3; 7 nucleotides line up with TRBD1. Germline trimming cut 0 bases from V and 4 bases from J; bases unmatched to any gene: 3. CDR3 length equals 15 residues. The germline CDR1 and CDR2 sequences are MNHEY and SVGAGI. The CDR3 sequence: CASSYSRGLGNTIYF. For the CDR3, the DNA is TGTGCCAGCAGTTACTCGAGGGGGCTCGGAAACACCATATATTTT.

This chain uses TRBV27 with TRBJ1-3; a weak D match, TRBD1 (5 bases). Per germline, CDR1 MNHEY and CDR2 SMNVEV (reference sequence). This CDR3 comprises 17 residues. V was clipped by 5 bases and J by 3 bases, with 20 bases between them. The CDR3 DNA is TGTGCCAGCAGTCCTATCCCCCTCGGGGGAGGTGGAAACACCATATATTTT. This translates into CASSPIPLGGGGNTIYF.

The chain has TRBV5-4 and TRBJ1-2, with D perhaps matching TRBD1 (5 bases). The CDR3 loop spans 14 amino acids. Germline lookup yields CDR1 SGHNT and CDR2 YYREEE (reference sequence). Trimming took 0 bases from V and 8 from J, leaving 14 bases between them. CDR3 nucleotide sequence: TGTGCCAGCAGCTTGGCCGGGGGACGATCAGGCTACACCTTC. Encoded protein: CASSLAGGRSGYTF.